The 20 T cell receptor beta chains reported below all come from one sample, sequenced in a study of CD8 T cells in Susac syndrome. The RNA input was roughly 0.45 to 1 ug, and it was reverse transcribed with random hexamers. TCRdb fed the immunoSEQ multiplex PCR reads into MiXCR, producing one record per CDR3 protein. The sample records about 150,000 distinct CDR3 sequences, roughly 94% being singletons. Sequencing input: CD8+ T cells from PBMCs. The receptors were gathered from a human donor with Susac syndrome.

This clonotype has only one observation. The V gene is TRBV27, the J gene TRBJ2-2; no definite D call. The CDR3 extends over 16 amino acids. The V end was cut by 1 base, the J end by 1 base, with 10 bases between. CDR1 MNHEY and CDR2 SMNVEV come from the germline V gene (reference sequence). The CDR3: CASSLFSGLNTGELFF. CDR3 DNA sequence: TGTGCCAGCAGTTTATTCTCAGGCCTGAACACCGGGGAGCTGTTTTTT.

The chain is built from TRBV20-1 and TRBJ2-2; TRBD1 agrees at 7 bases. The CDR3 spans 19 residues. The germline gives CDR1 DFQATT, CDR2 SNEGSKA (reference sequence). V gave up 6 bases and J gave up 3 bases; unmatched junction bases: 22. This chain's CDR3 is CSAQRVLATGQAYTGELFF. The CDR3 DNA follows: TGCAGTGCCCAAAGGGTCCTCGCAACCGGACAGGCCTACACCGGGGAGCTGTTTTTT.

The CDR3 reads CSARPGGPGETQYF. In DNA, the CDR3 is TGCAGTGCTAGGCCCGGAGGGCCGGGAGAGACCCAGTACTTC. J is TRBJ2-5 and V is TRBV20-1; the D gene is possibly TRBD2 (6 bases). Trimming took 3 bases from V and 4 from J, leaving 15 bases between them. The V gene's germline CDR1 is DFQATT and CDR2 SNEGSKA (reference sequence). The length of the CDR3 is 14 residues.

This clonotype was counted a single time. The chain uses TRBV9 and TRBJ2-1; D is ambiguous. CDR3 length equals 12 residues. Germline V gene data show CDR1 as SGDLS and CDR2 as YYNGEE. V was shortened by 3 bases and J by 8 bases, with 9 bases between the two germline ends. CDR3 bases: TGTGCCAGCAGCGCGCGGTTCGATGAGCAGTTCTTC. Amino acids: CASSARFDEQFF.

V is TRBV20-1 and J is TRBJ2-5; tentative D call: TRBD2 (6 bases). V lost 3 bases and J lost 5, with 19 bases in between. The germline CDR1 and CDR2 sequences are DFQATT and SNEGSKA (reference sequence). The CDR3 loop spans 15 amino acids. CDR3 loop: CSASDGRRDGETQYF. Written as DNA, the CDR3 is TGCAGTGCTAGCGACGGCAGGCGGGACGGGGAGACCCAGTACTTC.

The chain couples TRBV12-3 or TRBV12-4 to TRBJ2-3, with D perhaps matching TRBD2 (5 bases). The CDR3 has 13 amino acids. V shed 8 bases and J shed 2 bases, with 11 bases lying between them. CDR3 region: CASVKDFTDTQYF. The DNA of the CDR3 is TGTGCCAGCGTAAAGGACTTCACAGATACGCAGTATTTT.

This chain connects TRBV4-1 to TRBJ2-1, with 10 bases matching TRBD2. The germline CDR1 and CDR2 sequences are MGHRA and YSYEKL. V shed 0 bases, J shed 6 bases, and the junction held 8 bases outside the gene matches. The CDR3 sequence is 17 residues long. The CDR3 loop is CASSQDTASGSRNEQFF. CDR3 nucleotides: TGCGCCAGCAGCCAAGATACGGCTAGCGGGAGTCGCAATGAGCAGTTCTTC.

DNA of the CDR3: TGCGCCAGCAGCCGCCTAGGACAGTCCTACGAGCAGTACTTC. Amino acids: CASSRLGQSYEQYF. The chain links TRBV4-1 to TRBJ2-7; D is possibly TRBD1 (6 bases). This CDR3 contains 14 residues. The germline V and J ends were trimmed by 4 bases and 1 base, with 11 bases remaining between them. Germline values: CDR1 MGHRA, CDR2 YSYEKL.

The CDR3 sequence is CSVEEDTGRGGMNTEAFF. The CDR3 bases are TGCAGCGTTGAAGAAGACACAGGGAGAGGAGGAATGAACACTGAAGCTTTCTTT. This chain joins TRBV29-1 and TRBJ1-1; D is perhaps TRBD1 (6 bases). V was shortened by 0 bases and J by 0 bases, with 20 bases between the two germline ends. In germline, CDR1 is SQVTM, CDR2 ANQGSEA. The CDR3 has 18 residues.

The chain uses TRBV27 and TRBJ2-3; D may be TRBD2 (7 bases). The CDR3 contains 16 residues. V lost 7 bases and J lost 3, with 20 bases in between. Germline V gene lookup returns CDR1 MNHEY and CDR2 SMNVEV (reference sequence). CDR3 loop: CASNLRGAGGTDTQYF. CDR3 nucleotides: TGTGCCAGCAACTTACGGGGGGCGGGTGGGACAGATACGCAGTATTTT.

The V gene is TRBV30, the J gene TRBJ2-7; no firm D call. This CDR3 comprises 12 residues. V was pared by 1 base and J by 3 bases, with 7 bases between. Germline V gene data show CDR1 as GTSNPN and CDR2 as SVGIG (reference sequence). The CDR3 reads CAWSGELYEQYF. The CDR3 DNA reads TGTGCCTGGAGTGGGGAACTCTACGAGCAGTACTTC.

This chain joins TRBV6-2 or TRBV6-3 and TRBJ2-3, with D unresolved. Germline V lookup: CDR1 MNHEY, CDR2 SVGEGT. The CDR3 sequence is 14 residues long. Trimming cost V 0 bases and J 1 base, with 5 bases left between them. The DNA for the CDR3 is TGTGCCAGCAGTTACTCGACGGGCACAGATACGCAGTATTTT. Its protein product is CASSYSTGTDTQYF.

V and J are TRBV2 and TRBJ1-1, with D possibly being TRBD1 (5 bases). Germline-derived CDR1 and CDR2 are SNHLY and FYNNEI. V lost 6 bases to trimming and J lost 0 bases, with 11 bases between them. The CDR3 extends over 14 amino acids. CDR3 in amino acids: CASRSTVMNTEAFF. CDR3 bases: TGTGCCAGCAGATCGACAGTCATGAACACTGAAGCTTTCTTT.

The chain has TRBV27 and TRBJ2-1; 12 bases align to TRBD2. CDR1 MNHEY and CDR2 SMNVEV come from the germline V gene (reference sequence). V lost 1 base and J lost 7; bases outside the gene matches: 8. The CDR3 loop spans 17 amino acids. CDR3 sequence reads: CASSLFLAGGPGNEQFF. The DNA for the CDR3 is TGTGCCAGCAGTTTATTCCTAGCGGGAGGGCCGGGGAATGAGCAGTTCTTC.

V usage is TRBV2 and J usage is TRBJ2-1, with D possibly matching TRBD2 (5 bases). Looked up from germline, CDR1 is SNHLY and CDR2 is FYNNEI. This CDR3 is built from 19 residues. With 0 bases removed from V and 8 bases from J, the gap between germline ends came to 26 bases. This CDR3 is CASSEAPFSHRSGDDEQFF. The CDR3, as DNA: TGTGCCAGCAGTGAAGCGCCCTTTTCCCACCGCAGCGGAGACGATGAGCAGTTCTTC.

The chain carries TRBV28 and TRBJ1-2; D is unclear. This CDR3 spans 12 amino acids. CDR1 MDHEN and CDR2 SYDVKM come from the germline V gene. V shed 7 bases and J shed 8 bases, with 14 bases lying between them. The CDR3 loop is CASTTPGEGYTF. Written as DNA, the CDR3 is TGTGCCAGCACTACCCCCGGGGAAGGCTACACCTTC.

V gene TRBV28 combines with J gene TRBJ2-2; tentative D call: TRBD1 (9 bases). The V gene's germline CDR1 is MDHEN and CDR2 SYDVKM. The V end was cut by 5 bases, the J end by 6 bases, with 22 bases between. The CDR3 has 17 amino acids. This CDR3 is CASSNYSGTGIAGELFF. CDR3 in DNA: TGTGCCAGCAGTAACTATAGCGGGACAGGGATAGCCGGGGAGCTGTTTTTT. Based on the CDR3 plus reference TRBV28 and TRBJ2-2, the full variable domain is DVKVTQSSRYLVKRTGEKVFLECVQDMDHENMFWYRQDPGLGLRLIYFSYDVKMKEKGDIPEGYSVSREKKERFSLILESASTNQTSMYLCASSNYSGTGIAGELFFGEGSRLTVL.

The rearrangement joins TRBV2 to TRBJ2-1; 8 bases line up with TRBD2. This CDR3 contains 15 residues. In germline, CDR1 is SNHLY, CDR2 FYNNEI. V lost 6 bases and J lost 2; bases outside the gene matches: 6. The CDR3 region is CASSSRGLAYNEQFF. The DNA for the CDR3 is TGTGCCAGCAGCTCCCGGGGACTAGCCTACAATGAGCAGTTCTTC.

The chain carries TRBV9 and TRBJ1-2; tentative D call: TRBD1 (5 bases). Germline CDR1 and CDR2: SGDLS and YYNGEE. The CDR3 covers 14 residues. V was clipped by 3 bases and J by 1 base, with 10 bases between them. The CDR3 loop reads CASSGGTYNYGYTF. The DNA for the CDR3 is TGTGCCAGCAGCGGGGGGACGTATAACTATGGCTACACCTTC.

V gene TRBV3-1 combines with J gene TRBJ1-2, with TRBD1 matching 7 bases. V lost 1 base to trimming and J lost 7 bases; unmatched junction nucleotides: 9. CDR3 length equals 15 residues. The germline gives CDR1 LGHDT, CDR2 YNNKEL (reference sequence). The DNA of the CDR3 is TGTGCCAGCAGCCAAGGATTTACAGGGGATTCTGGCTACACCTTC. Amino acids: CASSQGFTGDSGYTF.